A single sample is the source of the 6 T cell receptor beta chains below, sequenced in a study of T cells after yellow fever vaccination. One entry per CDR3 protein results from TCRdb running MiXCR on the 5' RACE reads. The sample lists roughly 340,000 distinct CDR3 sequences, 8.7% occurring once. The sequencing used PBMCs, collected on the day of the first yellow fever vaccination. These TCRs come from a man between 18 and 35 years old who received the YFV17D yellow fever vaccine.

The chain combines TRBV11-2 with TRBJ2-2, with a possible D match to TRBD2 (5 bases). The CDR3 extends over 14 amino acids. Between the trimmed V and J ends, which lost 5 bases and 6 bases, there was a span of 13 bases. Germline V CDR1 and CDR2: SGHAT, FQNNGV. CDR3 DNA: TGTGCCAGCAGCCCCCGGCCGGGGTCCGGGGAGCTGTTTTTT. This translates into CASSPRPGSGELFF.

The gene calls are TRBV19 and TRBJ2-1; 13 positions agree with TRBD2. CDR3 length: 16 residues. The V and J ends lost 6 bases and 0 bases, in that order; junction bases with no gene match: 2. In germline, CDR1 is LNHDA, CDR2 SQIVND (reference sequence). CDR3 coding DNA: TGTGCCAGTAGGACTAGCGGGGGGAGCTCCTACAATGAGCAGTTCTTC. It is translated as CASRTSGGSSYNEQFF.

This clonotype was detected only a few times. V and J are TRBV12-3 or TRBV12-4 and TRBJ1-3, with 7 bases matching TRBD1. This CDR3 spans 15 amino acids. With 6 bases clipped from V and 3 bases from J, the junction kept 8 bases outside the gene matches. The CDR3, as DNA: TGTGCCAGCAGAGTAGGGGGCACGATTGGAAACACCATATATTTT. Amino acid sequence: CASRVGGTIGNTIYF.

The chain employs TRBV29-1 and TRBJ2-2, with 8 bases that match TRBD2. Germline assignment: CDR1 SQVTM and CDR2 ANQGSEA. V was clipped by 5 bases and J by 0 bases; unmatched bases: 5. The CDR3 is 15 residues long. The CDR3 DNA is TGCAGCGTTCGGGGGGGCACTTCGAACACCGGGGAGCTGTTTTTT. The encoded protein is CSVRGGTSNTGELFF.

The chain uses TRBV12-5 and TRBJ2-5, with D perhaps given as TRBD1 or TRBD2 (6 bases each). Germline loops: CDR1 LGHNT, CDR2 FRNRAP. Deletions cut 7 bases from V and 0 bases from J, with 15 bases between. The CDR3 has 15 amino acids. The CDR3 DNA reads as TGTGCTAGTGCCGAGTGGGGGGCCTACCAAGAGACCCAGTACTTC. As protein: CASAEWGAYQETQYF.

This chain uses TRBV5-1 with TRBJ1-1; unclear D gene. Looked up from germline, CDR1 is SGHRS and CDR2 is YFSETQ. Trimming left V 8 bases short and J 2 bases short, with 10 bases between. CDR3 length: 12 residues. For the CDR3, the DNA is TGCGCCAGTGCGCGGGCCAACACTGAAGCTTTCTTT. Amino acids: CASARANTEAFF.